The rows below give T cell receptor beta chains drawn from one sample of a study of blood T cell repertoires in COVID-19. Data came from immunoSEQ multiplex PCR; TCRdb stores just in-frame clones and leaves some out. The sample lists 130,000 to 150,000 clones; around 87% were seen once. Sequences were obtained from peripheral blood. The receptor set was obtained from a man younger than 35 with COVID-19, enrolled during active disease. Each CDR3 is given with its conserved first and last residue. D genes are given only for firm matches. Clone size appears in some rows only: once, few, many, or a class for an expanded clone.

>TRBV7-6|NA|NA|TRBJ1-5
CASSLGGEGPQHF
TGTGCCAGCAGCTTGGGGGGGGAAGGGCCCCAGCATTTT
>TRBV14|TRBD1|NA|TRBJ1-2
CASSQVYGQGSGYTF
TGTGCCAGCAGCCAAGTTTACGGACAGGGAAGCGGCTACACCTTC
>TRBV24-1|NA|NA|TRBJ2-5
CATSDYGVETQYF
TGTGCCACCAGTGATTACGGGGTGGAGACCCAGTACTTC
>TRBV6-6|NA|NA|TRBJ1-2
CASSYRRAGVDGYTF
TGTGCCAGCAGTTACCGGCGGGCAGGGGTTGATGGCTACACCTTC
>TRBV2|NA|NA|TRBJ2-1
CASRTLYNEQFF
TGTGCCAGCCGAACATTGTACAATGAGCAGTTCTTC
>TRBV10-3|TRBD2|NA|TRBJ2-1
CAITTTSTSRDEQFF
TGTGCCATCACCACGACTAGCACTTCTAGGGATGAGCAGTTCTTC
>TRBV15|NA|once|TRBJ1-5
CATSREGARNQPQHF
TGTGCCACCAGCAGAGAGGGGGCTCGCAATCAGCCCCAGCATTTT
>TRBV27|NA|once|TRBJ2-5
CASTNGPSGGGGETQYF
TGTGCCAGCACCAACGGCCCCTCGGGGGGAGGGGGAGAGACCCAGTACTTC
>TRBV19|TRBD2|NA|TRBJ2-1
CASIAGGEDEQFF
TGTGCCAGTATTGCGGGAGGAGAGGATGAGCAGTTCTTC
>TRBV9|TRBD1|NA|TRBJ2-2
CASSVDPGGVINTGELFF
TGTGCCAGCAGCGTAGATCCAGGGGGCGTAATAAACACCGGGGAGCTGTTTTTT
>TRBV7-9|NA|NA|TRBJ1-2
CASSLVRVGYTF
TGTGCCAGCAGCTTAGTCAGGGTCGGCTACACCTTC
>TRBV11-2|TRBD1|NA|TRBJ2-7
CASTYGQGFSYEQYF
TGTGCCAGCACCTATGGACAGGGCTTCTCCTACGAGCAGTACTTC
>TRBV12-3/TRBV12-4|TRBD2|few|TRBJ2-3
CASSSGGDTQYF
TGTGCCAGCAGCAGCGGGGGAGATACGCAGTATTTT
>TRBV5-1|NA|NA|TRBJ2-4
CASSLGGVDNIQYF
TGCGCCAGCAGCTTGGGGGGAGTAGATAACATTCAGTACTTC
>TRBV11-2|NA|NA|TRBJ1-2
CASSLGGNYGYTF
TGTGCCAGCAGCTTAGGAGGGAACTATGGCTACACCTTC
>TRBV27|NA|few|TRBJ1-2
CASSEGYGYTF
TGTGCCAGCAGTGAGGGTTATGGCTACACCTTC
>TRBV6-7|TRBD1|few|TRBJ1-1
CARGDRDNTEAFF
TGTGCCAGGGGGGACAGGGATAACACTGAAGCTTTCTTT
>TRBV28|TRBD2|NA|TRBJ2-1
CASSTTSGRPYNEQFF
TGTGCCAGCAGTACGACTAGCGGGAGACCCTACAATGAGCAGTTCTTC
>TRBV9|TRBD2|NA|TRBJ2-5
CASSSPSGPGTSGRKAQETQYF
TGTGCCAGCAGCTCCCCTAGTGGTCCCGGGACTAGCGGGAGGAAGGCTCAAGAGACCCAGTACTTC
>TRBV3-1/TRBV3-2|TRBD1|NA|TRBJ1-1
CASSQDDGWTGVRTEAFF
TGTGCCAGCAGCCAAGATGATGGCTGGACAGGGGTACGCACTGAAGCTTTCTTT
>TRBV7-6|NA|NA|TRBJ2-1
CASSLAARSGYNEQFF
TGTGCCAGCAGCTTAGCGGCGAGGTCCGGCTACAATGAGCAGTTCTTC
>TRBV28|TRBD1|NA|TRBJ2-5
CASSYGQGRRETQYF
TGTGCCAGCAGTTACGGACAGGGGAGGAGGGAGACCCAGTACTTC
>TRBV5-1|NA|NA|TRBJ2-2
CASSFRRTGELFF
TGCGCCAGCAGCTTCCGGAGGACCGGGGAGCTGTTTTTT
>TRBV7-9|NA|NA|TRBJ2-5
CASSLQGTGETQYF
TGTGCCAGCAGCTTACAGGGGACGGGGGAGACCCAGTACTTC
>TRBV7-8|TRBD1|NA|TRBJ1-2
CASSLRRDSPYGYTF
TGTGCCAGCAGCTTACGCAGGGACAGTCCTTATGGCTACACCTTC
>TRBV10-3|TRBD1|NA|TRBJ1-1
CAISESDRGFDNTEAFF
TGTGCCATCAGTGAGTCGGACAGGGGGTTTGACAATACTGAAGCTTTCTTT
>TRBV2|TRBD1|NA|TRBJ1-1
CASSVAGTGGEWEAFF
TGTGCCAGCAGTGTAGCCGGGACAGGGGGTGAATGGGAAGCTTTCTTT
>TRBV12-3/TRBV12-4|NA|NA|TRBJ1-4
CASMVGADEKLLF
TGTGCCAGCATGGTGGGGGCTGATGAAAAACTGCTTTTT
>TRBV11-1|NA|NA|TRBJ2-7
CASSFGLAFYEQYF
TGTGCCAGCAGCTTCGGGCTAGCGTTCTACGAGCAGTACTTC
>TRBV5-8|NA|NA|TRBJ2-5
CASSFGSRQETQYF
TGTGCCAGCAGCTTCGGTTCCCGACAAGAGACCCAGTACTTC
>TRBV6-5|TRBD2|NA|TRBJ2-7
CASIRGLSGGYEQYF
TGTGCCAGCATCAGGGGCTTGAGCGGGGGCTACGAGCAGTACTTC
>TRBV10-3|NA|once|TRBJ2-7
CAISEGASAYEQYF
TGTGCCATCAGTGAAGGAGCTAGCGCTTACGAGCAGTACTTC
>TRBV11-2|TRBD1|NA|TRBJ2-2
CASSFPGRDRGRSGELFF
TGTGCCAGCAGCTTTCCAGGCCGGGACAGGGGGCGCAGCGGGGAGCTGTTTTTT
>TRBV30|TRBD2|NA|TRBJ2-7
CAWSGGLAGGSSYEQYF
TGTGCCTGGAGTGGGGGACTAGCGGGAGGGAGCTCCTACGAGCAGTACTTC
>TRBV9|TRBD2|NA|TRBJ2-3
CASSVLAGGPDTQYF
TGTGCCAGCAGCGTGCTAGCGGGAGGACCAGATACGCAGTATTTT
>TRBV2|NA|once|TRBJ1-5
CASSEFQGNQPQHF
TGTGCCAGCAGTGAATTTCAGGGGAATCAGCCCCAGCATTTT
>TRBV6-5|NA|NA|TRBJ2-5
CATHGGQETQYF
TGTGCCACCCACGGGGGCCAAGAGACCCAGTACTTC
>TRBV29-1|NA|NA|TRBJ1-4
CSVASRGEKLFF
TGCAGCGTTGCGAGCAGGGGCGAAAAACTGTTTTTT
>TRBV10-2|NA|NA|TRBJ1-2
CASSDSYGYTF
TGCGCCAGCAGTGACTCCTATGGCTACACCTTC
>TRBV5-4|NA|NA|TRBJ1-6
CASSLAPARESPLHF
TGTGCCAGCAGCTTGGCCCCGGCCAGGGAATCACCCCTCCACTTT
>TRBV10-3|NA|many|TRBJ2-7
CAISERDYEQYF
TGTGCCATCAGTGAGCGGGACTACGAGCAGTACTTC
>TRBV7-2|TRBD1|NA|TRBJ1-4
CASSPGGSDEKLLF
TGTGCCAGCAGCCCAGGGGGTTCGGATGAAAAACTGCTTTTT
>TRBV27|NA|NA|TRBJ2-1
CASSYPPGNEQFF
TGTGCCAGCAGTTATCCACCAGGGAATGAGCAGTTCTTC
>TRBV4-3|TRBD2|NA|TRBJ2-1
CASSQETRELNNEQFF
TGCGCCAGCAGCCAAGAGACGCGGGAGCTGAACAATGAGCAGTTCTTC
>TRBV6-5|TRBD1|NA|TRBJ1-1
CASRDRAMNTEAFF
TGTGCCAGCAGAGACAGGGCTATGAACACTGAAGCTTTCTTT
>TRBV27|TRBD1|NA|TRBJ1-5
CASSLSDRILQPQHF
TGTGCCAGCAGTTTATCGGACAGGATCCTTCAGCCCCAGCATTTT
>TRBV6-5|NA|NA|TRBJ1-2
CASSYRAREGYTF
TGTGCCAGCAGTTACAGGGCGAGGGAGGGCTACACCTTC
>TRBV18|NA|once|TRBJ2-1
CASSELLSYEQFF
TGTGCCAGTTCAGAGCTCCTATCCTATGAGCAGTTCTTC
>TRBV24-1|NA|NA|TRBJ2-3
CATSVKSTDTQYF
TGTGCCACCAGTGTTAAAAGCACAGATACGCAGTATTTT
>TRBV5-6|NA|once|TRBJ1-6
CASRPNRVRNSPLHF
TGTGCCAGCAGACCTAACAGGGTGAGGAATTCACCCCTCCACTTT
>TRBV5-4|NA|NA|TRBJ2-3
CASSIGGRTDTQYF
TGTGCCAGCAGCATCGGAGGGCGCACAGATACGCAGTATTTT
>TRBV2|NA|few|TRBJ1-2
CASSLTGQGYTF
TGTGCCAGCAGTCTAACAGGGCAAGGCTACACCTTC
>TRBV7-9|TRBD2|NA|TRBJ2-7
CASSSGREVSSYEQYF
TGTGCCAGCAGCTCCGGGAGGGAGGTTTCGTCCTACGAGCAGTACTTC
>TRBV29-1|NA|NA|TRBJ2-2
CSGLDRVNTGELFF
TGCAGCGGCCTAGACCGGGTCAACACCGGGGAGCTGTTTTTT
>TRBV4-3|NA|NA|TRBJ2-2
CASSRWDSHTGELFF
TGCGCCAGCAGCCGGTGGGACTCACACACCGGGGAGCTGTTTTTT
>TRBV27|NA|once|TRBJ1-2
CASSALRQVTLYGYTF
TGTGCCAGCAGCGCTTTAAGACAGGTTACCCTCTATGGCTACACCTTC
>TRBV24-1|NA|once|TRBJ1-5
CATSDPTEAGGNQPQHF
TGTGCCACCAGTGATCCCACGGAGGCAGGGGGCAATCAGCCCCAGCATTTT
>TRBV24-1|TRBD2|NA|TRBJ2-7
CATSDGSGRAYEQYF
TGTGCCACCAGTGATGGGAGCGGGAGGGCCTATGAGCAGTACTTC
>TRBV7-2|NA|NA|TRBJ2-3
CASSLAPSGTDTQYF
TGTGCCAGCAGCTTAGCGCCTAGCGGCACAGATACGCAGTATTTT
>TRBV7-9|TRBD2|few|TRBJ2-4
CASSSWWGLAGAAKNIQYF
TGTGCCAGCAGCTCCTGGTGGGGACTAGCGGGAGCGGCCAAAAACATTCAGTACTTC